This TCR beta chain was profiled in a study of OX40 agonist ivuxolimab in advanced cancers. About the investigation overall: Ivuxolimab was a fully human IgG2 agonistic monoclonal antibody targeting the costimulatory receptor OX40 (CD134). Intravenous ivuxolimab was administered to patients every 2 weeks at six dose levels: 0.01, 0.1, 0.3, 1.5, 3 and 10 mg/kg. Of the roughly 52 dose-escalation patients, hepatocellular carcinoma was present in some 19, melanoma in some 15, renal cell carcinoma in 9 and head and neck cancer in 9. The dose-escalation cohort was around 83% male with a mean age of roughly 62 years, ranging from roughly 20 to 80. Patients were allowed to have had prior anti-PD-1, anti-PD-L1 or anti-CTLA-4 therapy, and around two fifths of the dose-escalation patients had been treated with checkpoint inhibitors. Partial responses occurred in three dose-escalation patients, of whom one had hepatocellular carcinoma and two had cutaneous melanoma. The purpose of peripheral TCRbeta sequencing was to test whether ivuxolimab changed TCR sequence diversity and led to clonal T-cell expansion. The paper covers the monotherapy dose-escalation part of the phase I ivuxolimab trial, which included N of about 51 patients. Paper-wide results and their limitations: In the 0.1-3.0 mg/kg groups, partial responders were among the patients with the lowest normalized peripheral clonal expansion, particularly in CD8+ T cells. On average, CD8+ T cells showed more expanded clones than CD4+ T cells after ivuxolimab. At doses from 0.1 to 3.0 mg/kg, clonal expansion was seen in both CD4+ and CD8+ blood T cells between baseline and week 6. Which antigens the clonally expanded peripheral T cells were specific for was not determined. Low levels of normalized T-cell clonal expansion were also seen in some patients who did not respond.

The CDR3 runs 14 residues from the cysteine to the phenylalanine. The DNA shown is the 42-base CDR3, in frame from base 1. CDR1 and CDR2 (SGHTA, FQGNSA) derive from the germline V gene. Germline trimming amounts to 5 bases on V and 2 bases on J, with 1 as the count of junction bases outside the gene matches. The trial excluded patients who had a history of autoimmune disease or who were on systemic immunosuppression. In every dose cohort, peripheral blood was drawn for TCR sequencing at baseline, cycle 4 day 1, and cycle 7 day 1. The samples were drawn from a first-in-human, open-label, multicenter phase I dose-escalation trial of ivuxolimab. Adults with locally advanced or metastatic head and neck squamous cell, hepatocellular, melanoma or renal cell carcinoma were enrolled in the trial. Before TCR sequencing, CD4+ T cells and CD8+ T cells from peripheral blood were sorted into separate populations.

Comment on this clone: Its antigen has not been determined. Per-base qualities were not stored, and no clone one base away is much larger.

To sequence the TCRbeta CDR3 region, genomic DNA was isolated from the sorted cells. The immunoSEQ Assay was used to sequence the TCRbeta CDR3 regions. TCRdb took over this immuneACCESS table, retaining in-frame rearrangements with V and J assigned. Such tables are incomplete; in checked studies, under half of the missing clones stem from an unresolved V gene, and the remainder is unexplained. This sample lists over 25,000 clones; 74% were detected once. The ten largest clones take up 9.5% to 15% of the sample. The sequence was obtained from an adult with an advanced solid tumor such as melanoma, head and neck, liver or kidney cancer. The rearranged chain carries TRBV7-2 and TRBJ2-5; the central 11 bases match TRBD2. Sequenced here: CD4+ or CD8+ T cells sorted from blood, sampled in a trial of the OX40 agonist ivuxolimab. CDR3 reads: CASSGTSGQETQYF. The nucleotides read TGTGCCAGCAGCGGGACTAGCGGACAAGAGACCCAGTACTTC.